This TCR beta chain stems from a study of T cells in Graves' hyperthyroidism and ophthalmopathy. Diagnostic assessment was based on clinical symptoms, serum thyroxine and TRAb, thyroid ultrasound and orbital computed tomography. With 6 bases removed from V and 2 bases from J, the gap between germline ends came to 11 bases. Looked up from germline, CDR1 is SGHTA and CDR2 is FQGNSA. The CDR3 runs 14 residues. Researchers amplified the TCR beta CDR3 regions from RNA transcripts. The HTBI primer set served for first-round RT-PCR of the TCR CDR3. From the multiplex PCR reads, TCRdb called clonotypes with MiXCR, one entry per CDR3 protein. The data hold 530,000 or so distinct CDR3 sequences, with approximately 17% observed a single time. This clonotype occurred a few times.

This chain connects TRBV7-2 to TRBJ2-1; a weak D match, TRBD1 (5 bases). Sequenced: blood. The sequence came from a woman aged 18-30 years with Graves' ophthalmopathy. In DNA, the CDR3 is TGTGCCAGCAGATCCATGACAGCCTACAATGAGCAGTTCTTC. Translated: CASRSMTAYNEQFF.